This paragraph covers one T cell receptor beta chain sequence. This record belongs to a study of OX40 agonist ivuxolimab in advanced cancers. Autoimmune disease history or systemic immunosuppression barred patients. The germline V and J ends were trimmed by 0 bases and 0 bases, with 13 bases remaining between them. CDR1 and CDR2 (germline): GTSNPN, SVGIG (reference sequence). This CDR3 is 16 amino acids long. Assay: immunoSEQ multiplex PCR; the TCRdb copy retains only in-frame clones and omits some. The table includes tens of thousands of clones, around 84% detected once. Here the sequenced sample was CD4+ or CD8+ T cells sorted from blood, taken in a trial of the OX40 agonist ivuxolimab. The gene calls are TRBV30 and TRBJ2-3; D remains unclear. The TCR comes from an adult with an advanced solid tumor such as melanoma, head and neck, liver or kidney cancer. DNA of the CDR3: TGTGCCTGGAGTGTACTCGGATACGCTAGCACAGATACGCAGTATTTT. It codes for CAWSVLGYASTDTQYF.